The 13 T cell receptor beta chains reported below all come from one sample, sequenced in a study of kidney transplant recipient with SARS-CoV-2 infection. TCRdb ran MiXCR on the reads and lists one entry per CDR3 protein. The table shows 200,000 to 300,000 distinct CDR3 sequences, with about 28% occurring only once. Sequences were derived from a blood sample, sampled at baseline and on approximately day 120 from a kidney transplant recipient. The source of these receptors is a male patient in his thirties who had COVID-19 and was a kidney transplant recipient. The graft donor may have contributed some T cells.

This clonotype has at least ten counts. The chain links TRBV9 to TRBJ1-6, with a tentative D call TRBD1 (5 bases). The CDR3 length is 13 residues. Trimming shortened V by 3 bases and J by 9 bases, and 10 bases separated the two germline ends. Germline loops: CDR1 SGDLS, CDR2 YYNGEE. In nucleotides, the CDR3 is TGTGCCAGCAGCGCGCGGCAGGGTTCACCCCTCCACTTT. Translation: CASSARQGSPLHF.

V is TRBV9 and J is TRBJ1-2; TRBD1 matches 7 bases. This CDR3 is built from 16 residues. Germline CDR1 reads SGDLS; CDR2 reads YYNGEE. The V segment lost 0 bases and the J segment 10 bases; nucleotides outside the gene matches: 15. The CDR3 loop is CASSVEATGYLGDYTF. DNA of the CDR3: TGTGCCAGCAGCGTAGAGGCGACAGGGTATCTGGGGGACTACACCTTC.

This clonotype was found many times. The gene calls are TRBV15 and TRBJ1-2, with D unresolved. Deletions cut 4 bases from V and 4 bases from J, with 22 bases between. Germline V CDR1 and CDR2: LNHNV, YYDKDF (reference sequence). The CDR3 covers 17 residues. The CDR3 DNA sequence: TGTGCCACCAGCACATATGTAAGGTGTGGAAAGACCTATGGCTACACCTTC. Its protein is CATSTYVRCGKTYGYTF.

This clonotype was detected only a few times. The chain couples TRBV5-4 to TRBJ2-5; D is undetermined. Germline V lookup: CDR1 SGHNT, CDR2 YYREEE (reference sequence). Trimming pared 1 base from V and 5 bases from J, leaving 12 bases between. The CDR3 length is 14 residues. CDR3 residues: CASSLRVGSETQYF. The CDR3 region has the DNA TGTGCCAGCAGCTTGAGGGTGGGTTCGGAGACCCAGTACTTC.

This clonotype was picked up many times. V is TRBV3-1 and J is TRBJ2-2; no firm D call. The V and J ends lost 5 bases and 5 bases respectively, with 24 bases between them. The CDR3 contains 18 residues. From germline, CDR1 is LGHDT and CDR2 YNNKEL (reference sequence). The DNA for the CDR3 is TGTGCCAGCAGCGCCCGTTCTCCCATTTCAGGCTTGACCGGGGAGCTGTTTTTT. This sequence encodes CASSARSPISGLTGELFF.

In regard to this clonotype: A much larger clone differs from this one at a single base, so this may be a read error. The J gene is TRBJ2-7, the V gene TRBV6-2 or TRBV6-3; D tentatively reads TRBD1 or TRBD2 (5 bases each). With 8 bases removed from V and 2 bases from J, the gap between germline ends came to 13 bases. From germline, CDR1 is MNHEY and CDR2 SVGEGT. CDR3 length: 13 residues. The CDR3 sequence: CASLDGAPYEQYF. The DNA for the CDR3 is TGTGCCAGCCTTGACGGGGCCCCCTACGAGCAGTACTTC.

This clonotype was recorded at least ten times. As DNA, the CDR3 is TGTGCCAGCAGCAGCTCGCTGTTTACCCGAAAGACCTATGGCTACACCTTC. Translated: CASSSSLFTRKTYGYTF. V is TRBV7-8 and J is TRBJ1-2; D ambiguous. Germline values: CDR1 SGHVS, CDR2 FQNEAQ. Trimming removed 5 bases from V and 4 bases from J, with 23 bases in between. This CDR3 contains 17 residues.

A remark on this clonotype: Just one base apart from a much larger clone, this may be a read error. The chain couples TRBV6-6 to TRBJ1-4; D ambiguous. This CDR3 has 14 amino acids. V gave up 3 bases and J gave up 2 bases, with 7 bases separating them. Germline loops: CDR1 MNHNY, CDR2 SVGAGI (reference sequence). CDR3 nucleotides: TGTGCCAGCAGTTATGGGCGGACTAATGAAAAACTGTTTTTT. Amino acids: CASSYGRTNEKLFF.

J is TRBJ2-3 and V is TRBV27, with D perhaps TRBD2 (7 bases). Trimming stripped 9 bases from V and 2 bases from J, with 18 bases between. The CDR3 extends over 15 amino acids. Germline V lookup: CDR1 MNHEY, CDR2 SMNVEV (reference sequence). The CDR3 DNA follows: TGTGCCAGAAGATATAGGGGGGGGTACACAGATACGCAGTATTTT. This encodes CARRYRGGYTDTQYF.

This clonotype showed up many times. V gene TRBV5-1 combines with J gene TRBJ1-2; no clear D. The CDR3 loop spans 16 amino acids. V was trimmed by 6 bases and J by 4 bases, leaving 22 bases between them. Germline values: CDR1 SGHRS, CDR2 YFSETQ. DNA of the CDR3: TGCGCCAGCATTAAAAGATCGGTTCGAAAGACCTATGGCTACACCTTC. This codes for CASIKRSVRKTYGYTF.

The chain carries TRBV28 and TRBJ2-5, with TRBD1 identical over 10 bases. Germline CDR1 is MDHEN and CDR2 is SYDVKM. J was trimmed by 6 bases and V by 7 bases; bases with no gene match: 11. The CDR3 has 15 amino acids. CDR3 loop: CASISDRGLVKTQYF. CDR3 in DNA: TGTGCCAGCATTTCAGACAGGGGGCTTGTGAAGACCCAGTACTTC.

This clonotype has a handful of counts. The rearrangement links TRBV13 to TRBJ2-1; 8 nucleotides match TRBD2. Germline CDR1 and CDR2: PRHDT and FYEKMQ (reference sequence). The V and J ends lost 1 base and 4 bases, in that order; junction bases with no gene match: 9. The CDR3 runs to 17 residues. The CDR3 here is CASSLEWFLAGYNEQFF. The CDR3 DNA reads TGTGCCAGCAGCTTAGAATGGTTCCTAGCGGGTTACAATGAGCAGTTCTTC.

As for this clonotype: This may be a read error: a much more frequent sequence differs by one nucleotide. The chain couples TRBV28 to TRBJ1-5; 9 bases fit TRBD1. Germline values: CDR1 MDHEN, CDR2 SYDVKM. The length of the CDR3 is 13 residues. The CDR3 nucleotides read TGTGTCAGCAAGACAGGGGGGAATCAGCCCCAGCATTTT. Protein sequence: CVSKTGGNQPQHF.